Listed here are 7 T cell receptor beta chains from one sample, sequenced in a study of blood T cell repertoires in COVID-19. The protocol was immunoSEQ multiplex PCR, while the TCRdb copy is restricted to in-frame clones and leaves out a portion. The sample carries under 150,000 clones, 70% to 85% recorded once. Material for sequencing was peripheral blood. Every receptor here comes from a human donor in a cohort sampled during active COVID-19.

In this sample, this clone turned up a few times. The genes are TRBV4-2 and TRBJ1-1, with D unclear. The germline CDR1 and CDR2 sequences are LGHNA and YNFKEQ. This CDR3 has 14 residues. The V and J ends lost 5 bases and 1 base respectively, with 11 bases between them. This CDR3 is CASSDPRANTEAFF. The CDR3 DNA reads TGTGCCAGCAGCGACCCTAGAGCGAACACTGAAGCTTTCTTT.

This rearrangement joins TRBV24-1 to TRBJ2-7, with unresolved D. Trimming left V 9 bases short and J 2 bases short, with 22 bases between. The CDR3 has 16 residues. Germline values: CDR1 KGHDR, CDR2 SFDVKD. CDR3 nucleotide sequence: TGTGCCACCCTCCCCGCTCAGGCCCGAATCCCCTACGAGCAGTACTTC. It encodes CATLPAQARIPYEQYF.

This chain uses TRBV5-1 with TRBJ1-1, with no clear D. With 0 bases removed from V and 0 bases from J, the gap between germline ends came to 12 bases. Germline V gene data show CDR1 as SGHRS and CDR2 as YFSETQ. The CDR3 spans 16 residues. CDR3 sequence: CASSLGGGRMNTEAFF. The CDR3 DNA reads TGCGCCAGCAGCTTGGGGGGAGGGAGGATGAACACTGAAGCTTTCTTT.

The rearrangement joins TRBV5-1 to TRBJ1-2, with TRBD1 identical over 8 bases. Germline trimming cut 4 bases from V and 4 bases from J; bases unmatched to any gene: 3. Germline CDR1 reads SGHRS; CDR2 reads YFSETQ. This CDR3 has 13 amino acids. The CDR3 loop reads CASSPGTGYGYTF. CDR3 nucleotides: TGCGCCAGCAGCCCGGGGACAGGCTATGGCTACACCTTC.

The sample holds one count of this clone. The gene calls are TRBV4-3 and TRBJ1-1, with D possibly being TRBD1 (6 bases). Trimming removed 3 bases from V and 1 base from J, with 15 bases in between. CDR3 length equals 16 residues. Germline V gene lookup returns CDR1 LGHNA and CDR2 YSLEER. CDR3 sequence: CASSHSGHFANTEAFF. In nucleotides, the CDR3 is TGCGCCAGCAGCCATTCGGGACATTTCGCGAACACTGAAGCTTTCTTT.

The CDR3, as DNA: TGTGCCAGCATGGGGACAGGGTTCAATCAGCCCCAGCATTTT. Protein sequence: CASMGTGFNQPQHF. The chain carries TRBV27 and TRBJ1-5; 9 bases agree with TRBD1. V was clipped by 7 bases and J by 3 bases; unmatched bases: 4. The CDR3 loop spans 14 amino acids. Germline CDR1 MNHEY, CDR2 SMNVEV (reference sequence).

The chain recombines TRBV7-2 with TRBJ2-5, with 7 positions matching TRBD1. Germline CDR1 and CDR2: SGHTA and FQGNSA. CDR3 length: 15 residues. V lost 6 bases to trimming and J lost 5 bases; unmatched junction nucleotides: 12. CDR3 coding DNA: TGTGCCAGCAGACGAGAGGGGGCTCCGGGGGAGACCCAGTACTTC. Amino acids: CASRREGAPGETQYF.